This TCR beta chain was sequenced for a study of cytomegalovirus exposure and HLA in healthy donors. General study findings and limits: TRBV6-2, TRBV6-3 and other indistinguishable V segments were excluded. Roughly uniform depth of sequencing across donors was assumed in presence/absence analyses.

This CDR3 region has 17 residues. V was pared by 0 bases and J by 3 bases, with 4 bases of the junction left unmatched. The germline V gene has CDR1 LNHNV and CDR2 YYDKDF (reference sequence). PCR involved 60 Vbeta and 13 Jbeta primers. Profiling relied on immunoSEQ multiplex PCR, and the TCRdb table lists in-frame clones only, not all of them. The sample lists roughly 250,000 clones, about four fifths seen once, with approximately 2% in the top ten. A remark on this clone: The antigen is undetermined.

Sequenced: PBMCs. The source is a woman in her 40s in good health and CMV-seropositive. The chain employs TRBV15 and TRBJ2-1; TRBD2 agrees at 11 bases. In nucleotides, the CDR3 is TGTGCCACCAGCAGAGAGACCCTAGCGGGGGGCTACAATGAGCAGTTCTTC. Protein sequence: CATSRETLAGGYNEQFF. Using reference TRBV15 and TRBJ2-1 for the parts outside the CDR3, the full variable domain is DAMVIQNPRYQVTQFGKPVTLSCSQTLNHNVMYWYQQKSSQAPKLLFHYYDKDFNNEADTPDNFQSRRPNTSFCFLDIRSPGLGDTAMYLCATSRETLAGGYNEQFFGPGTRLTVL.